The 18 T cell receptor beta chains listed next were all sequenced from one sample in a study of shared clonotypes between healthy human individuals. Produced via immunoSEQ multiplex PCR; TCRdb's table is partial and in-frame only. This table has more than 2 million clones, more than 90% appearing once. The sample was naive CD4+ T cells sorted from blood. Subset reported: CD45RA+ positively selected. These receptors came from a young man in good health.

V is TRBV2 and J is TRBJ1-1, with 7 bases aligning to TRBD1. Germline V lookup: CDR1 SNHLY, CDR2 FYNNEI. The junction had 3 bases not matched to a gene; V was cut back by 3 bases and J by 5 bases. The CDR3 has 13 amino acids. In DNA, the CDR3 is TGTGCCAGCAGTGACAGGGGGGATACTGAAGCTTTCTTT. Protein sequence: CASSDRGDTEAFF.

V gene TRBV27 combines with J gene TRBJ1-6; no clear D. Trimming removed 2 bases from V and 0 bases from J, with 14 bases in between. There are 18 residues in the CDR3. Germline V lookup: CDR1 MNHEY, CDR2 SMNVEV (reference sequence). CDR3 in amino acids: CASSLDQPGSSYNSPLHF. The CDR3, as DNA: TGTGCCAGCAGTTTAGATCAGCCGGGATCCTCCTATAATTCACCCCTCCACTTT.

V gene TRBV9 combines with J gene TRBJ1-6, with 7 bases lining up with TRBD1. CDR1 and CDR2 (germline): SGDLS, YYNGEE. The CDR3 has 19 amino acids. The V segment lost 2 bases and the J segment 10 bases; nucleotides outside the gene matches: 21. CDR3 in DNA: TGTGCCAGCAGCGTGGAGTTGGAAGGGGGCCTCCTAACAGGGTCACCCCTCCACTTT. This codes for CASSVELEGGLLTGSPLHF.

This rearrangement joins TRBV27 to TRBJ1-6; maybe TRBD1 (6 bases). Trimming left V 3 bases short and J 6 bases short, with 12 bases between. Germline CDR1 and CDR2: MNHEY and SMNVEV (reference sequence). The CDR3 extends over 15 amino acids. The CDR3 nucleotides are TGTGCCAGCAGTTTGGCGTGGGACATTAATTCACCCCTCCACTTT. Translated, it gives CASSLAWDINSPLHF.

About this clone: Other DNA sequences in this specimen translate into the identical CDR3. This chain connects TRBV4-3 to TRBJ2-1, with 7 nucleotides matching TRBD2. Germline V CDR1 and CDR2: LGHNA, YSLEER. V shed 4 bases, J shed 1 base, and the junction held 4 bases outside the gene matches. The CDR3 length is 15 residues. The CDR3 reads CASSLSGSSYNEQFF. As DNA, the CDR3 is TGCGCCAGCAGCCTTAGCGGGTCGTCCTACAATGAGCAGTTCTTC.

This clone was seen only once. This chain links TRBV6-5 with TRBJ2-7; D not certain. Germline V gives CDR1 MNHEY, CDR2 SVGAGI. The V gene lost 5 bases and the J gene lost 2 bases, with 10 bases spanning the gap. The CDR3 is made up of 13 amino acids. CDR3 nucleotide sequence: TGTGCCAGCAGTAGCGAAGGGCCCTACGAGCAGTACTTC. It specifies CASSSEGPYEQYF.

The chain links TRBV29-1 to TRBJ2-5; 12 bases line up with TRBD2. In germline, CDR1 is SQVTM, CDR2 ANQGSEA. The CDR3 runs to 12 residues. V trimming: 4 bases; J trimming: 9 bases; junction bases outside the gene matches: 3. CDR3 coding DNA: TGCAGCGTTGGCCTAGCGGGAGGGGCCCAGTACTTC. Amino acids: CSVGLAGGAQYF.

This clone has just one count. The genes are TRBV9 and TRBJ2-7; D remains unclear. The CDR3 is 15 amino acids. Germline V gene lookup returns CDR1 SGDLS and CDR2 YYNGEE. Trimming removed 4 bases at V and 5 bases at J, with 19 bases between. Here the CDR3 reads CASSFRLSDPNEQYF. In nucleotides, the CDR3 is TGTGCCAGCAGCTTCCGGCTCTCAGACCCTAACGAGCAGTACTTC.

Here the CDR3 DNA reads TGCGCCAGCAGCTTGGGACAGGGGGCGTTAAAAAACATTCAGTACTTC. Protein: CASSLGQGALKNIQYF. V gene TRBV5-1 combines with J gene TRBJ2-4; 10 nucleotides agree with TRBD1. V lost 0 bases to trimming and J lost 4 bases; unmatched junction nucleotides: 4. In germline, CDR1 is SGHRS, CDR2 YFSETQ. The CDR3 length is 16 residues.

This chain connects TRBV5-4 to TRBJ2-1; weak D call: TRBD2 (6 bases). This CDR3 is 17 amino acids long. V gave up 0 bases and J gave up 1 base, with 14 bases separating them. Germline assignment: CDR1 SGHNT and CDR2 YYREEE (reference sequence). CDR3 protein: CASSLERSGGSYNEQFF. DNA of the CDR3: TGTGCCAGCAGCTTGGAACGGTCCGGGGGATCCTACAATGAGCAGTTCTTC.

This chain connects TRBV29-1 to TRBJ2-3; 11 bases align to TRBD1. The CDR3 is made up of 15 amino acids. V shed 6 bases and J 2 bases; nucleotides not matched to a gene: 7. Germline CDR1 reads SQVTM; CDR2 reads ANQGSEA. Written as DNA, the CDR3 is TGCAGCGTCCACCGGGACAGGGGGTACACAGATACGCAGTATTTT. Translated, it gives CSVHRDRGYTDTQYF.

Here the CDR3 reads CASSTPGVNSPLHF. Here the CDR3 DNA reads TGTGCCAGTAGTACTCCCGGGGTCAATTCACCCCTCCACTTT. The V call is TRBV19, the J call TRBJ1-6; D is ambiguous. The germline V and J ends were trimmed by 4 bases and 7 bases, with 11 bases remaining between them. The CDR3 length is 14 residues. Per germline, CDR1 LNHDA and CDR2 SQIVND (reference sequence).

The chain is built from TRBV7-2 and TRBJ2-3; tentative D call: TRBD2 (6 bases). Germline lookup yields CDR1 SGHTA and CDR2 FQGNSA. The V and J ends lost 1 base and 1 base respectively, with 9 bases between them. The CDR3 contains 15 residues. CDR3 DNA sequence: TGTGCCAGCAGCTTAGTAGCGGAACGCACAGATACGCAGTATTTT. Its translation: CASSLVAERTDTQYF.

CDR3 sequence reads: CAWSVYIRSLSPEEAFF. In DNA, the CDR3 is TGTGCCTGGAGTGTATATATCCGATCCCTTAGCCCTGAGGAAGCTTTCTTT. The chain links TRBV30 to TRBJ1-1; D not resolved. This CDR3 has 17 amino acids. Trimming removed 0 bases from V and 8 bases from J, with 25 bases in between. Germline assignment: CDR1 GTSNPN and CDR2 SVGIG (reference sequence).

The rearrangement uses TRBV18 and TRBJ1-2, with D perhaps TRBD1 (5 bases). This CDR3 has 13 residues. Germline V CDR1 and CDR2: KGHSH, LQKENI. Trimming removed 3 bases at V and 8 bases at J, with 13 bases between. The CDR3 sequence is CASSPRVVWGYTF. The CDR3 DNA follows: TGTGCCAGCTCACCCAGGGTTGTCTGGGGCTACACCTTC.

This clone was seen a single time. This chain joins TRBV7-2 and TRBJ2-1; 9 positions match TRBD2. Germline V CDR1 and CDR2: SGHTA, FQGNSA. The CDR3 has 15 residues. V shed 5 bases, J shed 7 bases, and the junction held 9 bases outside the gene matches. The CDR3 nucleotides read TGTGCCAGCAGCCCAAGGCGGGGGGGAAATAATGAGCAGTTCTTC. Its protein product is CASSPRRGGNNEQFF.

This chain joins TRBV4-1 and TRBJ2-2; D might be TRBD1 or TRBD2, each matching 5 bases. From germline, CDR1 is MGHRA and CDR2 YSYEKL. V gave up 1 base and J gave up 6 bases, with 9 bases separating them. This CDR3 is built from 14 residues. CDR3 nucleotide sequence: TGCGCCAGCAGCCAAGCGGGGACCCCCGGGGAGCTGTTTTTT. Its translation is CASSQAGTPGELFF.

Comment on this clone: One end of the junction varies from germline; a read error may be responsible. This chain uses TRBV10-3 with TRBJ1-2; D is undetermined. Germline CDR1 and CDR2: ENHRY and SYGVKD. This CDR3 is built from 12 residues. The CDR3: CAITAPNFGYTF. CDR3 in DNA: TGTGCCATCACCGCCCCGAACTTTGGCTACACCTTC.